These 25 T cell receptor beta chains share one sample of origin, sequenced in a study of T cells in Graves' hyperthyroidism and ophthalmopathy. The TCR beta CDR3 regions underwent amplification using RNA transcripts as the source. The HTBI primer set drove a first-round RT-PCR of the TCR CDR3. TCRdb reprocessed the multiplex PCR reads with MiXCR, giving one entry per CDR3 protein. Of 500,000 to 650,000 distinct CDR3 sequences listed, more than 15% are singletons. What was sequenced was blood. These receptors came from a woman between 18 and 29 years old with Graves' ophthalmopathy.

The V and J genes are TRBV11-2 and TRBJ2-1; 8 nucleotides match TRBD2. Germline V gene sequence: CDR1 SGHAT, CDR2 FQNNGV. With V trimmed by 4 bases and J by 8 bases, 10 bases remained unmatched. The CDR3 loop spans 15 amino acids. The CDR3 DNA sequence: TGTGCCAGCAGCTCAGCCCGAGCGGGAGCGGATGAGCAGTTCTTC. It is translated as CASSSARAGADEQFF.

The table lists this clonotype with a count of one. The V gene is TRBV15, the J gene TRBJ2-1, with TRBD2 matching 10 bases. CDR1 and CDR2 from the germline V gene are LNHNV and YYDKDF (reference sequence). The CDR3 loop spans 16 amino acids. J gave up 8 bases and V 2 bases, and 9 bases lay outside the gene matches. CDR3 DNA sequence: TGTGCCACCAGCAGACTAGCGGGAGAGTCAGACTATGAGCAGTTCTTC. As protein: CATSRLAGESDYEQFF.

This clonotype has a handful of counts. The chain links TRBV4-1 to TRBJ2-2; a possible D gene is TRBD1 (6 bases). From germline, CDR1 is MGHRA and CDR2 YSYEKL. This CDR3 is built from 20 residues. Deletions cut 4 bases from V and 1 base from J, with 25 bases between. The CDR3 sequence: CASSLRSLVIQDRNTGELFF. The CDR3 nucleotides are TGCGCCAGCAGCCTCCGTTCTCTGGTAATCCAGGACAGGAACACCGGGGAGCTGTTTTTT.

This clonotype has a count of ten or more. V gene TRBV30 combines with J gene TRBJ1-5; maybe TRBD1 (5 bases). The CDR3 has 15 amino acids. Germline CDR1 and CDR2: GTSNPN and SVGIG (reference sequence). The V end was cut by 3 bases, the J end by 4 bases, with 16 bases between. CDR3 protein: CAWSPGTGLNQPQHF. For the CDR3, the DNA is TGTGCCTGGAGCCCAGGGACGGGTTTAAATCAGCCCCAGCATTTT.

In its sample, this clonotype was seen many times. The genes are TRBV27 and TRBJ1-2, with 8 bases matching TRBD1. The CDR3 covers 17 residues. CDR1 and CDR2 (germline): MNHEY, SMNVEV (reference sequence). The junction had 16 bases not matched to a gene; V was cut back by 3 bases and J by 7 bases. Written as DNA, the CDR3 is TGTGCCAGCAGTTTCGTCAGGGGGCCAGACCCCGGGAGTGGCTACACCTTC. As protein: CASSFVRGPDPGSGYTF.

This chain connects TRBV12-3 or TRBV12-4 to TRBJ1-1; TRBD1 is a possible D gene (5 bases). V was shortened by 6 bases and J by 2 bases, with 10 bases between the two germline ends. This CDR3 region has 13 residues. CDR3 sequence reads: CASSDSLNTEAFF. The CDR3 region has the DNA TGTGCCAGCAGCGACAGCCTTAACACTGAAGCTTTCTTT.

The sample holds a few counts of this clonotype. The rearrangement links TRBV7-8 to TRBJ1-2; D gene ambiguous. CDR3 size: 15 residues. Germline loops: CDR1 SGHVS, CDR2 FQNEAQ. V was pared by 1 base and J by 0 bases, with 9 bases between. The CDR3, as DNA: TGTGCCAGCAGCTTAGTACCAGGAACTAACTATGGCTACACCTTC. This translates into CASSLVPGTNYGYTF.

This clonotype was recorded a few times. The chain employs TRBV18 and TRBJ2-1; 12 nucleotides line up with TRBD2. With V trimmed by 3 bases and J by 5 bases, 2 bases remained unmatched. CDR3 length: 15 amino acids. In germline, CDR1 is KGHSH, CDR2 LQKENI. The CDR3 bases are TGTGCCAGCTCACCGACTAGCGGGAGTAACAATGAGCAGTTCTTC. It encodes CASSPTSGSNNEQFF.

This clonotype came up a few times. The V and J genes are TRBV29-1 and TRBJ2-7; maybe TRBD1 (6 bases). CDR3 length: 12 amino acids. The V and J ends lost 2 bases and 3 bases respectively, with 8 bases between them. Germline-derived CDR1 and CDR2 are SQVTM and ANQGSEA. This chain's CDR3 is CSVEIQGYEQYF. CDR3 nucleotide sequence: TGCAGCGTTGAAATACAGGGCTACGAGCAGTACTTC.

This clonotype was recorded many times. The chain is built from TRBV10-3 and TRBJ2-7; D perhaps matches TRBD1 (5 bases). CDR3 length equals 13 residues. Trimming removed 8 bases from V and 8 bases from J, with 19 bases in between. Per the germline V gene, CDR1 is ENHRY and CDR2 is SYGVKD. CDR3 loop: CAIAEDTSGKQYF. In nucleotides, the CDR3 is TGTGCCATCGCTGAGGACACATCAGGAAAGCAGTACTTC.

This clonotype has at least ten counts. Mismatch with germline at one junction end may stem from a read error. The chain joins TRBV7-2 to TRBJ2-5; 9 nucleotides align to TRBD1. Germline V gene sequence: CDR1 SGHTA, CDR2 FQGNSA. This CDR3 comprises 15 residues. The CDR3 DNA is TGTGCCAGCAGTTTAGGGGGACAGGGACAAGAGACCCAGTACTTC. This sequence encodes CASSLGGQGQETQYF.

Notes on this clonotype: Compared with germline, one end of the junction differs, possibly owing to a read error. This sequence joins TRBV28 and TRBJ2-5; D could derive from TRBD1 or TRBD2 (5 bases each). The CDR3 totals 13 residues. In germline, CDR1 is MDHEN, CDR2 SYDVKM. The CDR3 reads CANSLLRDQTQYF. CDR3 coding DNA: TGTGCCAACAGTTTGTTGAGGGACCAGACCCAGTACTTC.

Of note for this clonotype: Germline and junction disagree at one end, which may indicate a read error. J is TRBJ1-3 and V is TRBV6-1; the D is unclear. This CDR3 contains 14 residues. Germline assignment: CDR1 MNHNS and CDR2 SASEGT. CDR3 sequence: CAGSEAISGNTIYF. The CDR3, as DNA: TGTGCCGGCAGTGAAGCCATCTCTGGAAACACCATATATTTT.

In its sample, this clonotype was seen many times. V is TRBV18 and J is TRBJ1-1, with D uncertain. Per germline, CDR1 KGHSH and CDR2 LQKENI. V gave up 1 base and J gave up 2 bases, with 11 bases separating them. CDR3 length equals 15 residues. CDR3: CASSPRAEPNTEAFF. The CDR3 bases are TGTGCCAGCTCACCACGGGCAGAACCTAACACTGAAGCTTTCTTT.

This clonotype was detected ten times or more. The chain recombines TRBV27 with TRBJ1-2; 10 bases map to TRBD1. Germline loops: CDR1 MNHEY, CDR2 SMNVEV (reference sequence). The ends lost 4 bases at V and 7 bases at J; junction bases unmatched: 12. This CDR3 spans 16 amino acids. The CDR3 spells CASSSRQGAVTAGYTF. In DNA, the CDR3 is TGTGCCAGCAGTTCCCGACAGGGGGCGGTTACTGCTGGCTACACCTTC.

This clonotype was seen more than once but under ten times. The gene calls are TRBV6-2 or TRBV6-3 and TRBJ2-1, with 9 positions matching TRBD1. The CDR3 loop spans 14 amino acids. Germline CDR1 reads MNHEY; CDR2 reads SVGEGT. V was pared by 8 bases and J by 12 bases, with 14 bases of the junction left unmatched. CDR3 sequence reads: CASSSINRGHTQFF. The CDR3 nucleotides read TGTGCCAGCTCTTCAATCAACAGGGGGCATACGCAGTTCTTC.

About this clonotype itself: This may come from a read error, since a much larger clone is one base off. The chain links TRBV15 to TRBJ1-2; D remains ambiguous. CDR3 length equals 14 residues. Germline CDR1 reads LNHNV; CDR2 reads YYDKDF (reference sequence). Written as DNA, the CDR3 is TGTGCCACCAGCAGAGGGACGGGGAGCTATGGCCACACCTTC. Amino acids: CATSRGTGSYGHTF.

The CDR3 bases are TGCGCCAGCGGGGGCACACTCTATGGCTACACCTTC. Translating gives CASGGTLYGYTF. The genes are TRBV10-2 and TRBJ1-2; D is perhaps TRBD1 (6 bases). Germline V gives CDR1 WSHSY, CDR2 SAAADI. The CDR3 extends over 12 amino acids. V shed 8 bases and J shed 4 bases, with 11 bases lying between them.

This clonotype turned up a few times. This may be a read error, as it is one base from a much larger clone. The chain recombines TRBV11-2 with TRBJ2-7; D is undetermined. Germline lookup yields CDR1 SGHAT and CDR2 FQNNGV. There are 13 residues in the CDR3. Written as DNA, the CDR3 is TGTGCCAGCAGCTTAGTGGCGGCCTACGGGCAGTACTTC. Protein: CASSLVAAYGQYF.

This clonotype was recorded a few times. This rearrangement joins TRBV14 to TRBJ2-5, with D possibly called TRBD1 or TRBD2 (5 bases each). Germline-derived CDR1 and CDR2 are SGHDN and FVKESK. The CDR3 consists of 13 residues. Trimming shortened V by 4 bases and J by 4 bases, and 10 bases separated the two germline ends. The CDR3: CASSPGRRETQYF. The DNA of the CDR3 is TGTGCCAGCAGCCCGGGACGGAGAGAGACCCAGTACTTC.

V is TRBV29-1 and J is TRBJ2-5; TRBD1 agrees at 7 bases. The CDR3 totals 15 residues. V gave up 6 bases and J gave up 2 bases; unmatched junction bases: 12. CDR1 and CDR2 (germline): SQVTM, ANQGSEA. The CDR3 reads CSVETGRGIQETQYF. The CDR3 DNA follows: TGCAGCGTCGAGACAGGGCGAGGGATTCAAGAGACCCAGTACTTC.

The chain uses TRBV19 and TRBJ1-2, with a possible D match to TRBD1 (5 bases). V was trimmed by 5 bases and J by 4 bases, leaving 14 bases between them. Germline lookup yields CDR1 LNHDA and CDR2 SQIVND (reference sequence). The CDR3 sequence is 14 residues long. The CDR3 spells CASSPPGLSYGYTF. The CDR3 DNA reads TGTGCCAGTAGTCCTCCAGGGTTATCCTATGGCTACACCTTC.

The chain couples TRBV7-8 to TRBJ2-1, with D possibly being TRBD2 (6 bases). From germline, CDR1 is SGHVS and CDR2 FQNEAQ. This CDR3 has 15 amino acids. V was clipped by 4 bases and J by 5 bases, with 15 bases between them. This chain's CDR3 is CASSSVTGVDNEQFF. DNA of the CDR3: TGTGCCAGCAGCTCGGTAACGGGGGTAGACAATGAGCAGTTCTTC.

The chain couples TRBV6-5 to TRBJ2-7; D is ambiguous. The CDR3 runs to 14 residues. Germline values: CDR1 MNHEY, CDR2 SVGAGI. V was trimmed by 2 bases and J by 0 bases, leaving 8 bases between them. The chain's CDR3 is CASSYQDPSYEQYF. DNA of the CDR3: TGTGCCAGCAGTTACCAGGACCCCTCCTACGAGCAGTACTTC.

This clonotype was counted only a few times. This chain joins TRBV4-1 and TRBJ1-1, with 8 positions matching TRBD1. The V and J ends lost 4 bases and 4 bases, in that order; junction bases with no gene match: 8. The CDR3 runs 15 residues. Germline CDR1 reads MGHRA; CDR2 reads YSYEKL. CDR3: CASSREDRASTEAFF. For the CDR3, the DNA is TGCGCCAGCAGCCGTGAGGACAGGGCATCCACTGAAGCTTTCTTT.